This TCR beta chain was retrieved from a study of T cell repertoires in cytomegalovirus infection. Overall study findings and caveats: Dominant in the ex vivo response were TCR beta clonotypes restricted by HLA-C and specific for CMV.

This clonotype came up many times. What it binds is unknown. Each CDR3 protein is one row after TCRdb ran MiXCR on the reads. The table records about 240,000 distinct CDR3 sequences, 6.5% of them present only once. Sequencing input: PBMCs. The TCR originated in a human donor in good health (CMV status not recorded). Some clones in this sample may be carry-over from other donors' samples.

For the CDR3, the DNA is TGCAGCGTTTTGCATGGCGGGGAGCTGTTTTTT. Translation: CSVLHGGELFF. J is TRBJ2-2 and V is TRBV29-1; D unresolved. The V gene lost 5 bases and the J gene lost 7 bases, with 8 bases spanning the gap. The germline V gene has CDR1 SQVTM and CDR2 ANQGSEA. This CDR3 contains 11 residues.